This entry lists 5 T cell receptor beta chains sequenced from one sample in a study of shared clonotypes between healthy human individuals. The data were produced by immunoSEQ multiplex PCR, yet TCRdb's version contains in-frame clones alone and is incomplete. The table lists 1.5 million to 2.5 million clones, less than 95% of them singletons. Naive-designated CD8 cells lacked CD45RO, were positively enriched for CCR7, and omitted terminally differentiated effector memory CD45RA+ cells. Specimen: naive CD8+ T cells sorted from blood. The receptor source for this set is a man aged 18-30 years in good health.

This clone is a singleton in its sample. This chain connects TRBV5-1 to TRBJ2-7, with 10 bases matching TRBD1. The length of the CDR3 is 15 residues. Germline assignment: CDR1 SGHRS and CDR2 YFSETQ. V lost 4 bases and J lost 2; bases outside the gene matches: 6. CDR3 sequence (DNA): TGCGCCAGCAGCCAGACAGGGGGCTACACCTACGAGCAGTACTTC. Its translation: CASSQTGGYTYEQYF.

CDR3 loop: CASSEAGLNNSPLHF. Here the CDR3 DNA reads TGTGCCAGCAGTGAAGCGGGACTGAATAATTCACCCCTCCACTTT. This chain joins TRBV2 and TRBJ1-6; maybe TRBD1 (5 bases). Germline lookup yields CDR1 SNHLY and CDR2 FYNNEI. The CDR3 has 15 amino acids. The germline V and J ends were trimmed by 0 bases and 5 bases, with 8 bases remaining between them. The full variable domain, rest sourced from reference TRBV2 and TRBJ1-6, is EPEVTQTPSHQVTQMGQEVILRCVPISNHLYFYWYRQILGQKVEFLVSFYNNEISEKSEIFDDQFSVERPDGSNFTLKIRSTKLEDSAMYFCASSEAGLNNSPLHFGNGTRLTVT.

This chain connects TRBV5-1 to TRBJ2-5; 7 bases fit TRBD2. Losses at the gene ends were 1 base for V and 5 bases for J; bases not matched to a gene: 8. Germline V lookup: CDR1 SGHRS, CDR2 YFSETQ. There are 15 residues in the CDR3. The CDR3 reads CASSLSGEIGETQYF. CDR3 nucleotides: TGCGCCAGCAGCTTGAGCGGGGAGATTGGGGAGACCCAGTACTTC. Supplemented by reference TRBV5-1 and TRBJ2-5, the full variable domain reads KAGVTQTPRYLIKTRGQQVTLSCSPISGHRSVSWYQQTPGQGLQFLFEYFSETQRNKGNFPGRFSGRQFSNSRSEMNVSTLELGDSALYLCASSLSGEIGETQYFGPGTRLLVL.

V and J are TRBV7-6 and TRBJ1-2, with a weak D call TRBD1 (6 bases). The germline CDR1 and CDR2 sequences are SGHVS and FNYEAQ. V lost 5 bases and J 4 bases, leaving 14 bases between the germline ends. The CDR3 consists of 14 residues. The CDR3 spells CASSPDRDTYGYTF. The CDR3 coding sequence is TGTGCCAGCAGCCCAGATCGGGACACCTATGGCTACACCTTC.

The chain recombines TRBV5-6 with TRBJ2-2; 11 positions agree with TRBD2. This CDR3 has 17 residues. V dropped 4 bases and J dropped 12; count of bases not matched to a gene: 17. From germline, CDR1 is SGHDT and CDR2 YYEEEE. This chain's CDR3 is CASSELAGEVWVGKLFF. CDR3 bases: TGTGCCAGCAGCGAACTAGCGGGAGAGGTTTGGGTAGGGAAGCTGTTTTTT.